This section outlines one TCR beta chain sequence together with its context. With V trimmed by 3 bases and J by 5 bases, 4 bases remained unmatched. The CDR3 sequence is 15 residues long. Germline V gene lookup returns CDR1 SGHVS and CDR2 FNYEAQ. A Seattle source enrolled patients during active infection and followed them longitudinally. The entry originates in a study of blood T cell repertoires in COVID-19. Whole-study context: COVID-19 samples, acute and convalescent, were from the United States, Italy and Spain.

Methods used by the authors: Scientists estimated how many nucleated cells there were by amplifying reference gene primers. Repertoires were generated with immunoSEQ multiplex PCR, while TCRdb's copy carries only in-frame clones and drops some. V and J calls and clone size follow that table, whereas D and trimming were derived from the DNA. Of about 370,000 clones listed, more than 80% are singletons. Specimen: peripheral blood. The clonotype originates from a woman younger than 45 with COVID-19, enrolled during active disease. The V and J genes are TRBV7-6 and TRBJ1-4; 9 bases map to TRBD1. CDR3 loop: CASSFTDRGNEKLFF. The CDR3 DNA sequence: TGTGCCAGCAGCTTCACGGACAGGGGCAATGAAAAACTGTTTTTT.